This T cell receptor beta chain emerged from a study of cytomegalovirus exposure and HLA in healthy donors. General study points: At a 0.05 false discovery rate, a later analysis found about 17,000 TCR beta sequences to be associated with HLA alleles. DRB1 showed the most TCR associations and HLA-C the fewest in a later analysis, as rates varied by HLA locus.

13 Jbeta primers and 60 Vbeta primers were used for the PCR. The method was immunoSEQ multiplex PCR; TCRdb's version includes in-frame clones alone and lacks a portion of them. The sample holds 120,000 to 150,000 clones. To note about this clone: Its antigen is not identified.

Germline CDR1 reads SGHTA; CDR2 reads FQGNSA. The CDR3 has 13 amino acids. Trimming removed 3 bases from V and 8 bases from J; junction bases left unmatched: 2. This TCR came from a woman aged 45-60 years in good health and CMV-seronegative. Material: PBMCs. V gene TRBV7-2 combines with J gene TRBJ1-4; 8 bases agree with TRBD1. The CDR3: CASSFQGAEKLFF. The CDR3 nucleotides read TGTGCCAGCAGCTTTCAGGGGGCCGAAAAACTGTTTTTT.